The 20 T cell receptor beta chains reported below all come from one sample, sequenced in a study of blood T cell repertoires in COVID-19 (dated by TCRdb to 2020 to 2022). Library prep was done by the immunoSEQ multiplex PCR assay. TCRdb re-hosts the immuneACCESS table, in-frame sequences only. Its copies lack some clones; in the studies checked, an unresolved V gene accounts for under half of them, and the cause for the rest is not known. This sample holds 150,000 to 200,000 clones; under 85% were observed only once. The ten largest clones capture roughly 6.1% of the sample. The material sequenced was peripheral blood. The receptor source for this set is a woman aged 40-49 years with acute or convalescent COVID-19.

This clone was detected once. The germline gene is not matched at one end of the junction; a read error may be the cause. The V and J genes are TRBV12-3 or TRBV12-4 and TRBJ1-1; no clear D gene. This CDR3 is 12 amino acids long. The CDR3 DNA reads as TGTGCCAGCAGTTTATTGAGGACTGGAGCTTTCTTT. Translating it yields CASSLLRTGAFF.

J is TRBJ2-2 and V is TRBV6-1; the D is unclear. Trimming removed 0 bases from V and 0 bases from J, with 8 bases in between. This CDR3 is 16 amino acids long. In germline, CDR1 is MNHNS, CDR2 SASEGT. The CDR3 spells CASSEALATNTGELFF. DNA of the CDR3: TGTGCCAGCAGTGAAGCCCTGGCCACGAACACCGGGGAGCTGTTTTTT.

The chain uses TRBV9 and TRBJ1-2, with D tentatively TRBD1 (6 bases). Trimming took 0 bases from V and 7 from J, leaving 13 bases between them. The CDR3 is made up of 14 amino acids. Germline lookup yields CDR1 SGDLS and CDR2 YYNGEE. The CDR3 sequence is CASSVEGVWGGYTF. The CDR3 DNA follows: TGTGCCAGCAGCGTAGAGGGGGTTTGGGGTGGCTACACCTTC.

This clone was observed a few times. V usage is TRBV30 and J usage is TRBJ1-5; TRBD1 aligns across 9 bases. V dropped 4 bases and J dropped 5; count of bases not matched to a gene: 6. The CDR3 spans 14 residues. From germline, CDR1 is GTSNPN and CDR2 SVGIG (reference sequence). The CDR3: CAWTRQGVDQPQHF. CDR3 bases: TGTGCCTGGACTAGACAGGGGGTGGATCAGCCCCAGCATTTT.

The V and J genes are TRBV28 and TRBJ1-2; 8 nucleotides agree with TRBD1. CDR3 length: 16 residues. CDR1 is MDHEN and CDR2 is SYDVKM in the germline V gene. J lost 8 bases, V lost 1 base, and 12 bases had no gene match. Here the CDR3 reads CASSLLSFGQGAGYTF. In DNA form, the CDR3 reads TGTGCCAGCAGTTTATTGTCGTTTGGGCAGGGGGCGGGCTACACCTTC.

This clone was picked up a small number of times. The J gene is TRBJ1-1, the V gene TRBV28; D is possibly TRBD1 (6 bases). Trimming shortened V by 7 bases and J by 4 bases, and 16 bases separated the two germline ends. This CDR3 is built from 14 residues. Per germline, CDR1 MDHEN and CDR2 SYDVKM. The CDR3 DNA reads as TGTGCCAGCATCCAACTTACAGGGACCACTGAAGCTTTCTTT. It is translated as CASIQLTGTTEAFF.

The CDR3 is CASSPDRTHTEAFF. The CDR3 DNA reads as TGTGCCAGCTCCCCGGACAGGACTCACACTGAAGCTTTCTTT. This rearrangement joins TRBV9 to TRBJ1-1; TRBD1 matches at 7 bases. The length of the CDR3 is 14 residues. In germline, CDR1 is SGDLS, CDR2 YYNGEE. V gave up 7 bases and J gave up 3 bases; unmatched junction bases: 9.

V and J are TRBV7-2 and TRBJ1-1; perhaps TRBD1 as D (6 bases). The CDR3 sequence is 12 residues long. V was pared by 3 bases and J by 8 bases, with 10 bases between. Germline CDR1 reads SGHTA; CDR2 reads FQGNSA. The CDR3 here is CASSFLGQEAFF. CDR3 coding DNA: TGTGCCAGCAGCTTTCTTGGACAGGAAGCTTTCTTT.

J is TRBJ2-7 and V is TRBV6-5; TRBD2 aligns across 7 bases. Per germline, CDR1 MNHEY and CDR2 SVGAGI. After removal of 7 bases from V and 0 bases from J, the junction contained 3 bases not matched to a gene. This CDR3 is built from 13 residues. The CDR3 DNA sequence: TGTGCCAGCATGGGGGGGAGCTCCTACGAGCAGTACTTC. Translating gives CASMGGSSYEQYF.

This clone was observed once. DNA of the CDR3: TGTGCCAGCAGCGGACAGGGCGCTGAATATGGCTACACCTTC. Its translation: CASSGQGAEYGYTF. The genes are TRBV2 and TRBJ1-2; the match to TRBD1 covers 8 bases. The V gene end was trimmed by 6 bases and the J gene end by 5 bases; junction bases not matched to a gene: 8. Germline V gene sequence: CDR1 SNHLY, CDR2 FYNNEI. The CDR3 sequence is 14 residues long.

The chain recombines TRBV2 with TRBJ2-7; D may be TRBD2 (6 bases). V was trimmed by 6 bases and J by 3 bases, leaving 15 bases between them. Germline V gene data show CDR1 as SNHLY and CDR2 as FYNNEI. The length of the CDR3 is 14 residues. CDR3 loop: CASSEPGLSYEQYF. In DNA form, the CDR3 reads TGTGCCAGCAGCGAACCGGGACTGAGCTACGAGCAGTACTTC. The full variable domain, its missing parts supplied by reference TRBV2 and TRBJ2-7, is EPEVTQTPSHQVTQMGQEVILRCVPISNHLYFYWYRQILGQKVEFLVSFYNNEISEKSEIFDDQFSVERPDGSNFTLKIRSTKLEDSAMYFCASSEPGLSYEQYFGPGTRLTVT.

The V call is TRBV5-1, the J call TRBJ2-7; TRBD2 agrees at 12 bases. V lost 0 bases and J lost 2; bases outside the gene matches: 3. The CDR3 length is 16 residues. Germline V gives CDR1 SGHRS, CDR2 YFSETQ. The CDR3 DNA follows: TGCGCCAGCAGCTTGGGACTAGCGGGAGTTACCTACGAGCAGTACTTC. The encoded protein is CASSLGLAGVTYEQYF.

This clone was seen just once. J is TRBJ2-2 and V is TRBV6-5; 7 nucleotides align to TRBD2. V shed 8 bases, J shed 4 bases, and the junction held 4 bases outside the gene matches. Per germline, CDR1 MNHEY and CDR2 SVGAGI. CDR3 size: 13 residues. CDR3 nucleotide sequence: TGTGCCAGCCTGACGGGGGGCACCGGGGAGCTGTTTTTT. It yields the protein CASLTGGTGELFF.

The chain recombines TRBV28 with TRBJ2-7; a possible D gene is TRBD1 (5 bases). Trimming removed 10 bases at V and 7 bases at J, with 26 bases between. Germline lookup yields CDR1 MDHEN and CDR2 SYDVKM. The CDR3 consists of 15 residues. This chain's CDR3 is CAIAVSQGSSREQYF. As DNA, the CDR3 is TGTGCCATCGCGGTTTCCCAGGGCTCATCGAGGGAGCAGTACTTC.

The genes are TRBV10-2 and TRBJ2-1; 10 bases are a match to TRBD2. Per the germline V gene, CDR1 is WSHSY and CDR2 is SAAADI. J lost 3 bases, V lost 2 bases, and 4 bases had no gene match. CDR3 length: 16 residues. DNA for the CDR3: TGCGCCAGCAGTGAGGCACTAGCGGGATACTACAATGAGCAGTTCTTC. Protein sequence: CASSEALAGYYNEQFF.

The V gene is TRBV6-5, the J gene TRBJ1-1; tentative D call: TRBD1 (5 bases). Germline loops: CDR1 MNHEY, CDR2 SVGAGI. V dropped 9 bases and J dropped 7 bases, with 12 bases sitting between them. The CDR3 is 11 residues long. CDR3 DNA sequence: TGTGCCAGTCACGGGGGGTTTGAAGCTTTCTTT. Translation gives CASHGGFEAFF.

This clone was observed once. The rearrangement uses TRBV29-1 and TRBJ1-3; TRBD1 matches at 8 bases. This CDR3 has 15 residues. Germline assignment: CDR1 SQVTM and CDR2 ANQGSEA. V shed 7 bases and J 3 bases; nucleotides not matched to a gene: 11. This CDR3 reads CSAQPTGENGNTIYF. The DNA of the CDR3 is TGCAGCGCCCAGCCGACAGGGGAGAATGGAAACACCATATATTTT.

The chain couples TRBV18 to TRBJ1-3, with unresolved D. This CDR3 spans 15 amino acids. The germline CDR1 and CDR2 sequences are KGHSH and LQKENI. The germline V and J ends were trimmed by 3 bases and 0 bases, with 9 bases remaining between them. The DNA of the CDR3 is TGTGCCAGCTCACCGGAGGCCTTCTCTGGAAACACCATATATTTT. This codes for CASSPEAFSGNTIYF.

This clone was detected ten times or more. This chain links TRBV6-1 with TRBJ2-7, with D tentatively TRBD1 (5 bases). The CDR3 runs 15 residues. V was cut by 1 base and J by 0 bases, with 10 bases left in between. The germline V gene has CDR1 MNHNS and CDR2 SASEGT. CDR3: CASSEEGLSSYEQYF. CDR3 DNA: TGTGCCAGCAGTGAAGAGGGGTTGAGCTCCTACGAGCAGTACTTC.

The chain recombines TRBV9 with TRBJ2-5; tentative D call: TRBD2 (7 bases). The CDR3 totals 16 residues. Germline V gene sequence: CDR1 SGDLS, CDR2 YYNGEE. V lost 3 bases to trimming and J lost 4 bases, with 19 bases between them. The CDR3 spells CASSATLRGGGETQYF. The DNA of the CDR3 is TGTGCCAGCAGCGCGACCCTTAGGGGGGGAGGAGAGACCCAGTACTTC.